Listed below are T cell receptor beta chains from one sample, sequenced in a study of T cells in Graves' hyperthyroidism and ophthalmopathy. TCRdb itself ran the multiplex PCR reads through MiXCR, one entry per CDR3 protein. The sample shows 600,000 to 650,000 distinct CDR3 sequences, around 15% of them seen only once. The sequencing sample was made of blood. The receptors stem from a woman aged 25 to 39 with Graves' hyperthyroidism. The conserved cysteine and the conserved F or W are not part of the CDR3 here.

v_gene	j_gene	CDR3aa
TRBV13	TRBJ2-3	ASTGGGGDTQY
TRBV14	TRBJ2-7	ASSQDRGGFGHYEQY
TRBV7-2	TRBJ2-1	ASSSSTSGPYNEQF
TRBV29-1	TRBJ2-1	SVRTRAGSSAF
TRBV14	TRBJ1-2	ASSQVQGPYGYT
TRBV4-2	TRBJ2-1	ASSLPSGHNEQF
TRBV3-1	TRBJ2-1	ASSQDLVGLGNEQF
TRBV18	TRBJ1-4	ASSAGTKEKLF
TRBV12-3/TRBV12-4	TRBJ2-3	ASSFGAGGPERYPDTQY
TRBV6-2/TRBV6-3	TRBJ2-4	ASRPPSGAKNIQY
TRBV20-1	TRBJ2-7	SASAGAYEQY
TRBV28	TRBJ2-3	ASSRPGGRGTDTQY
TRBV5-6	TRBJ2-7	ASSQRTSGFSYEQY
TRBV3-1	TRBJ2-3	ASSQDMENTQY
TRBV29-1	TRBJ2-4	SVLWKGIQY
TRBV19	TRBJ1-5	ASKNRVGNQPQH
TRBV5-1	TRBJ2-2	ASSLWQDTGELF
TRBV29-1	TRBJ2-1	SVVGSSDEQF
TRBV29-1	TRBJ1-1	SSRDLGEAF
TRBV14	TRBJ2-1	ASSQTGGRGEQF
TRBV7-3	TRBJ2-2	ASSQAGGSLRTGELF
TRBV7-2	TRBJ2-7	ASSFSVSYEQY
TRBV27	TRBJ2-1	ASSSHTDRGNNEQF
TRBV15	TRBJ2-1	ATSTDRGRHNEQF
TRBV28	TRBJ2-7	ASRATGRGYEQY
TRBV5-1	TRBJ1-1	ASTMGGQNTEAF
TRBV20-1	TRBJ1-4	SARGRGGYNEKLF
TRBV19	TRBJ1-5	ASWDSSNQPQH
TRBV7-2	TRBJ1-1	ASSRSANTEAF
TRBV6-5	TRBJ2-2	ASSYTGNTGELF
TRBV18	TRBJ2-1	ASSPPGTINNEQF
TRBV20-1	TRBJ2-3	SARDHGGVPDTQY
TRBV10-3	TRBJ2-3	AIRSGTGRGTQY
TRBV3-1	TRBJ1-1	ASSQDLDSEAF
TRBV20-1	TRBJ2-7	SAQSRAYEQY
TRBV5-1	TRBJ1-5	ASSLAGYRPQH
TRBV29-1	TRBJ2-5	SVELYRGTHQETQY
TRBV20-1	TRBJ2-7	SARRGGHETYEQY
TRBV5-1	TRBJ2-3	ASSLRGQSTDTQY
TRBV19	TRBJ1-2	ASSPGTLVNYGYT
TRBV19	TRBJ1-1	ASKELLRGWNTEAF
TRBV2	TRBJ2-5	ASRLSGTSGTPGGETQY